Listed here are 5 T cell receptor beta chains from one sample, sequenced in a study of identical twins. Using its own MiXCR run on the 5' RACE reads, TCRdb lists one record per CDR3 protein. The sample yields about 530,000 distinct CDR3 sequences, under 25% seen once. The same data also went into a second study, on yellow fever vaccine responses in identical twins.

The sequencing input was CD4+ T cells sorted from blood. Receptor source: a woman between 18 and 29 years old in good health.

The chain uses TRBV6-8 and TRBJ2-7; perhaps D is TRBD1 or TRBD2 (6 bases each). This CDR3 has 12 residues. Germline V gives CDR1 MNHGY, CDR2 SAAAGT. V was clipped by 7 bases and J by 2 bases, with 9 bases between them. The CDR3 coding sequence is TGTGCCAGCATCGGGGGCCCCTACGAGCAGTACGTC. Residues: CASIGGPYEQYV.

The CDR3 nucleotides are TGTGCCAGCAGCTTAGGGAGGGAGACTCCCTACAATGAGCAGTTCTTC. The encoded protein is CASSLGRETPYNEQFF. V and J are TRBV7-9 and TRBJ2-1; D is perhaps TRBD2 (6 bases). V gave up 1 base and J gave up 2 bases, with 12 bases separating them. The CDR3 is 16 amino acids. Germline loops: CDR1 SEHNR, CDR2 FQNEAQ (reference sequence). Full variable domain (remainder filled in from reference TRBV7-9 and TRBJ2-1): DTGVSQNPRHKITKRGQNVTFRCDPISEHNRLYWYRQTLGQGPEFLTYFQNEAQLEKSRLLSDRFSAERPKGSFSTLEIQRTEQGDSAMYLCASSLGRETPYNEQFFGPGTRLTVL.

V and J are TRBV23-1 and TRBJ2-3; D is undetermined. TRBV23-1 is filed as an ORF, its function uncertain. V lost 0 bases and J 6 bases, leaving 13 bases between the germline ends. The CDR3 extends over 15 amino acids. This chain's CDR3 is CASSQSGPHGDTQYF. The CDR3, as DNA: TGCGCCAGCAGTCAATCAGGGCCACACGGCGATACGCAGTATTTT.

This clonotype has at least ten counts. The chain links TRBV12-3 or TRBV12-4 to TRBJ1-5; D is perhaps TRBD1 (5 bases). CDR3 length: 16 residues. V was cut by 2 bases and J by 2 bases, with 13 bases left in between. The CDR3 bases are TGTGCCAGCAGTTTAACGACAGCACGCGGCAATCAGCCCCAGCATTTT. It is translated as CASSLTTARGNQPQHF.

The chain carries TRBV5-5 and TRBJ2-1; 8 bases agree with TRBD1. CDR3 length: 15 residues. V shed 5 bases and J 8 bases; nucleotides not matched to a gene: 12. Germline assignment: CDR1 SGHKS and CDR2 YYEKEE (reference sequence). The DNA for the CDR3 is TGTGCCAGCAGATCAGGGGGCGCTGGTGGCGATGAGCAGTTCTTC. This sequence encodes CASRSGGAGGDEQFF.